These 25 T cell receptor beta chains came from one sample sequenced in a study of blood T cell repertoires in COVID-19. Profiling relied on immunoSEQ multiplex PCR, and the TCRdb table lists in-frame clones only, not all of them. The sample lists about 180,000 clones; roughly 78% were seen once. The sample taken for sequencing was peripheral blood. Every receptor here comes from a man aged 70-80 years with active or convalescent COVID-19.

This clone appeared a single time. The chain combines TRBV2 with TRBJ2-7, with 8 bases fitting TRBD1. The CDR3 spans 14 residues. Germline V gene lookup returns CDR1 SNHLY and CDR2 FYNNEI. With V trimmed by 8 bases and J by 7 bases, 13 bases remained unmatched. The CDR3 is CASGPRTGLGEQYF. CDR3 nucleotide sequence: TGTGCCAGCGGACCCCGGACAGGGCTCGGAGAGCAGTACTTC.

The chain has TRBV4-1 and TRBJ1-2; 9 nucleotides align to TRBD1. The CDR3 spans 15 residues. From germline, CDR1 is MGHRA and CDR2 YSYEKL. Unmatched junction bases numbered 7, after V lost 0 bases and J lost 8 bases. The CDR3 sequence is CASSQDIGTGYGYTF. DNA for the CDR3: TGCGCCAGCAGCCAAGATATAGGGACAGGGTACGGCTACACCTTC.

The chain recombines TRBV11-2 with TRBJ1-1; D is ambiguous. This CDR3 is 17 amino acids long. V lost 4 bases and J 4 bases, leaving 22 bases between the germline ends. CDR1 SGHAT and CDR2 FQNNGV come from the germline V gene. The CDR3 here is CASSSTITVGVGTEAFF. CDR3 DNA sequence: TGTGCCAGCAGCTCTACAATCACAGTCGGGGTTGGCACTGAAGCTTTCTTT.

CDR3 residues: CASSAGANTEAFF. CDR3 DNA sequence: TGTGCCAGCAGCGCAGGGGCCAACACTGAAGCTTTCTTT. The chain couples TRBV9 to TRBJ1-1, with a weak D call TRBD1 (6 bases). The CDR3 has 13 residues. The germline gives CDR1 SGDLS, CDR2 YYNGEE. The V gene lost 3 bases and the J gene lost 2 bases, with 8 bases spanning the gap.

The rearrangement links TRBV27 to TRBJ1-2; 11 bases are shared with TRBD1. Germline trimming cut 6 bases from V and 7 bases from J; bases unmatched to any gene: 10. Germline V CDR1 and CDR2: MNHEY, SMNVEV (reference sequence). The CDR3 has 15 residues. This chain's CDR3 is CASRNEDRGRFGYTF. CDR3 in DNA: TGTGCCAGCAGGAATGAGGACAGGGGGCGGTTTGGCTACACCTTC.

The V gene is TRBV14, the J gene TRBJ2-2; TRBD2 matches at 8 bases. This CDR3 has 18 amino acids. From germline, CDR1 is SGHDN and CDR2 FVKESK. V trimming: 1 base; J trimming: 6 bases; junction bases outside the gene matches: 13. CDR3 sequence reads: CASSQVRGDTRVAGELFF. The CDR3 DNA sequence: TGTGCCAGCAGCCAAGTGCGGGGGGACACCCGAGTGGCCGGGGAGCTGTTTTTT.

The CDR3 coding sequence is TGTGCCAGCTCACGGGACAGGGTAAAAGAGACCCAGTACTTC. Its translation: CASSRDRVKETQYF. The rearrangement links TRBV18 to TRBJ2-5; 9 bases align to TRBD1. The CDR3 consists of 14 residues. Losses at the gene ends were 4 bases for V and 3 bases for J; bases not matched to a gene: 3. Germline CDR1 and CDR2: KGHSH and LQKENI.

The chain has TRBV5-1 and TRBJ2-7, with 12 bases that match TRBD2. The trim removed 3 bases at V and 5 bases at J, leaving 9 bases unmatched. Looked up from germline, CDR1 is SGHRS and CDR2 is YFSETQ. This CDR3 has 16 amino acids. The CDR3 DNA is TGCGCCAGCAGCTCCATGACTAGCGGGAGTTTCAACGAGCAGTACTTC. This codes for CASSSMTSGSFNEQYF.

V and J are TRBV5-4 and TRBJ2-2, with 7 bases that match TRBD2. Germline V lookup: CDR1 SGHNT, CDR2 YYREEE (reference sequence). V was clipped by 4 bases and J by 3 bases; unmatched bases: 9. The CDR3 is 16 amino acids. The CDR3 nucleotides are TGTGCCAGCAGCGCGATGAGCGGGATCGACACCGGGGAGCTGTTTTTT. It codes for CASSAMSGIDTGELFF.

The rearrangement joins TRBV6-5 to TRBJ2-3; D possibly corresponds to TRBD2 (5 bases). Germline assignment: CDR1 MNHEY and CDR2 SVGAGI. This CDR3 is built from 16 residues. V gave up 0 bases and J gave up 5 bases, with 15 bases separating them. CDR3 sequence reads: CASSYSGRTRGDTQYF. The CDR3 DNA sequence: TGTGCCAGCAGTTACTCAGGGCGGACTCGGGGAGATACGCAGTATTTT.

A few counts support this clone. The chain joins TRBV5-1 to TRBJ1-1; D might be TRBD1 (5 bases). V was pared by 4 bases and J by 8 bases, with 18 bases between. This CDR3 has 14 residues. Germline lookup yields CDR1 SGHRS and CDR2 YFSETQ. CDR3 sequence (DNA): TGCGCCAGCAGCCCCGGAGGGGCGTCCGTCGAAGCTTTCTTT. Translation gives CASSPGGASVEAFF.

This chain uses TRBV4-1 with TRBJ2-3, with a possible D match to TRBD1 (6 bases). There are 16 residues in the CDR3. With 3 bases removed from V and 0 bases from J, the gap between germline ends came to 13 bases. Germline V lookup: CDR1 MGHRA, CDR2 YSYEKL. CDR3 residues: CASSQLGGTSTDTQYF. The CDR3 coding sequence is TGCGCCAGCAGCCAGCTAGGGGGAACTAGCACAGATACGCAGTATTTT.

This clone was detected once. The chain couples TRBV30 to TRBJ1-6, with TRBD1 matching over 10 bases. The V and J ends lost 5 bases and 7 bases, in that order; junction bases with no gene match: 8. CDR1 GTSNPN and CDR2 SVGIG come from the germline V gene (reference sequence). The CDR3 has 15 amino acids. CDR3 coding DNA: TGTGCCTGGGGACAGGCGACAGGGGGCAATTCACCCCTCCACTTT. Translating it yields CAWGQATGGNSPLHF.

V and J are TRBV6-5 and TRBJ2-6; the match to TRBD1 covers 7 bases. This CDR3 has 15 residues. Looked up from germline, CDR1 is MNHEY and CDR2 is SVGAGI. The V and J ends lost 9 bases and 0 bases, in that order; junction bases with no gene match: 5. CDR3 in amino acids: CASRQGTSGANVLTF. The CDR3 DNA follows: TGTGCCAGTCGACAGGGAACCTCTGGGGCCAACGTCCTGACTTTC.

This rearrangement joins TRBV3-1 (or the pseudogene TRBV3-2) to TRBJ1-1; 8 nucleotides agree with TRBD1. Germline CDR1 and CDR2: LGHDT and YNNKEL (reference sequence). The ends lost 1 base at V and 4 bases at J; junction bases unmatched: 2. This CDR3 comprises 14 residues. The CDR3 is CASSQGTGPTEAFF. CDR3 nucleotides: TGTGCCAGCAGCCAAGGGACAGGGCCCACTGAAGCTTTCTTT.

V and J are TRBV19 and TRBJ1-6; 9 nucleotides line up with TRBD1. After removal of 3 bases from V and 7 bases from J, the junction contained 1 base not matched to a gene. There are 14 residues in the CDR3. The germline V gene encodes CDR1 LNHDA and CDR2 SQIVND (reference sequence). The CDR3 is CASSMDRGNSPLHF. As DNA, the CDR3 is TGTGCCAGTAGTATGGACAGGGGAAATTCACCCCTCCACTTT.

This chain uses TRBV18 with TRBJ1-2; D gene uncertain. Trimming removed 2 bases from V and 6 bases from J, with 16 bases in between. This CDR3 spans 15 amino acids. The germline gives CDR1 KGHSH, CDR2 LQKENI. CDR3 protein: CASSPVGELTNGYTF. As DNA, the CDR3 is TGTGCCAGCTCACCAGTTGGAGAACTAACTAATGGCTACACCTTC. Together with reference TRBV18 and TRBJ1-2, the CDR3 gives the full variable domain: NAGVMQNPRHLVRRRGQEARLRCSPMKGHSHVYWYRQLPEEGLKFMVYLQKENIIDESGMPKERFSAEFPKEGPSILRIQQVVRGDSAAYFCASSPVGELTNGYTFGSGTRLTVV.

The rearrangement links TRBV29-1 to TRBJ1-2; 9 bases are shared with TRBD1. The junction had 5 bases not matched to a gene; V was cut back by 2 bases and J by 4 bases. CDR1 SQVTM and CDR2 ANQGSEA come from the germline V gene. The CDR3 has 14 residues. The CDR3 spells CSVERDRAFYGYTF. The DNA of the CDR3 is TGCAGCGTTGAAAGGGACAGGGCCTTCTATGGCTACACCTTC. Full variable domain (missing parts from reference TRBV29-1 and TRBJ1-2): SAVISQKPSRDICQRGTSLTIQCQVDSQVTMMFWYRQQPGQSLTLIATANQGSEATYESGFVIDKFPISRPNLTFSTLTVSNMSPEDSSIYLCSVERDRAFYGYTFGSGTRLTVV.

The chain joins TRBV20-1 to TRBJ1-5; no clear D. CDR1 is DFQATT and CDR2 is SNEGSKA in the germline V gene (reference sequence). V lost 3 bases, J lost 6 bases, and 15 bases lay in between. This CDR3 has 14 residues. CDR3 in amino acids: CSASEGRSPQPQHF. CDR3 bases: TGCAGTGCTAGTGAGGGCCGGTCACCTCAGCCCCAGCATTTT.

This chain joins TRBV28 and TRBJ2-2; D may be TRBD2 (6 bases). Germline V gene data show CDR1 as MDHEN and CDR2 as SYDVKM. Deletions cut 5 bases from V and 4 bases from J, with 14 bases between. This CDR3 is built from 15 residues. This chain's CDR3 is CASSVNSGITGELFF. The CDR3 bases are TGTGCCAGCAGTGTAAATAGCGGTATCACCGGGGAGCTGTTTTTT.

This chain connects TRBV19 to TRBJ1-2; maybe TRBD1 (5 bases). Trimming left V 3 bases short and J 6 bases short, with 11 bases between. Germline V CDR1 and CDR2: LNHDA, SQIVND (reference sequence). The CDR3 length is 13 residues. The CDR3 sequence is CASSIGREDGYTF. The CDR3 coding sequence is TGTGCCAGTAGTATCGGCAGGGAGGATGGCTACACCTTC.

This chain connects TRBV5-1 to TRBJ1-6, with 8 bases that match TRBD1. This CDR3 is 15 amino acids long. Trimming removed 3 bases from V and 5 bases from J; junction bases left unmatched: 4. The germline gives CDR1 SGHRS, CDR2 YFSETQ. The CDR3 DNA is TGCGCCAGCAGCTCTCAGGGGGCGGATAATTCACCCCTCCACTTT. This translates into CASSSQGADNSPLHF.

The chain links TRBV3-1 (or the pseudogene TRBV3-2) to TRBJ1-2, with D perhaps TRBD1 (5 bases). Trimming cost V 5 bases and J 4 bases, with 11 bases left between them. The germline gives CDR1 LGHDT, CDR2 YNNKEL (reference sequence). CDR3 length: 13 residues. CDR3 amino acids: CASSDDQGYGYTF. CDR3 coding DNA: TGTGCCAGCAGCGACGATCAGGGCTATGGCTACACCTTC.

This rearrangement joins TRBV6-5 to TRBJ1-2; tentatively, D is TRBD1 (5 bases). Trimming shortened V by 3 bases and J by 4 bases, and 9 bases separated the two germline ends. Germline CDR1 MNHEY, CDR2 SVGAGI. The CDR3 contains 13 residues. The CDR3 bases are TGTGCCAGCAGTTATTTAGGGGTCTATGGCTACACCTTC. Its protein is CASSYLGVYGYTF.

This sequence joins TRBV18 and TRBJ2-3, with D unresolved. Trimming removed 0 bases from V and 0 bases from J, with 10 bases in between. The CDR3 has 16 amino acids. Germline values: CDR1 KGHSH, CDR2 LQKENI. The CDR3: CASSPPGRESTDTQYF. The CDR3 nucleotides are TGTGCCAGCTCACCACCGGGCAGAGAAAGCACAGATACGCAGTATTTT.